This TCR beta chain was profiled in a study of shared clonotypes between healthy human individuals. Germline V gene data show CDR1 as MGHRA and CDR2 as YSYEKL. V lost 0 bases and J 3 bases, leaving 11 bases between the germline ends. This CDR3 spans 16 amino acids. Template for every sorted-subset replicate PCR totaled about 200 ng DNA, roughly 30,000 T cell genomes. Methods used by the authors: ImmunoSEQ yielded junction-only sequences lacking quality scores, so filtering differed. Using immunoSEQ multiplex PCR, the repertoire was profiled, and TCRdb retains in-frame clones only, with some absent. For V, J and clone size, that table is used; D and trimming come from the DNA. The table records about a million clones, around 74% of them present only once. To note about this clone: Its antigen is unidentified.

The study's findings and limits: Larger richness was generally estimated for naive than memory subsets. Only blood was sampled, and tissue TCR repertoires likely differ from blood ones.

The chain has TRBV4-1 and TRBJ2-2; possible D gene TRBD2, 6 bases. The sample taken for sequencing was memory CD4+ T cells sorted from blood. Subset here: CD45RA-negative fraction. The receptor comes from a man between 18 and 29 years old in good health. The CDR3 here is CASSQDRRVDTGELFF. CDR3 nucleotide sequence: TGCGCCAGCAGCCAAGATAGGAGGGTTGACACCGGGGAGCTGTTTTTT.